This TCR beta chain was recorded in a study of blood T cell repertoires in COVID-19 (dated by TCRdb to about 2020). General notes on the study: The collaborator samples originated in the United States, Italy and Spain and spanned the acute and convalescent phases of COVID-19. The prospective study material was composed of cDNA or gDNA derived from T cells, B-cell-depleted T cells, or PBMCs. Subjects who had been exposed to COVID-19, were actively infected with it, or had recovered from it provided the deeply sampled blood TCRbeta repertoires that made up the dataset. The repertoires were made available in a free public database intended to serve as a resource for research on the immune response to SARS-CoV-2. Samples were obtained from the ongoing ImmuneRACE study (first 160 participants) and from about 1,300 subjects provided by 6 global collaborators. Nearly every sample came with metadata listing a de-identified subject ID, COVID-19 status, age in years and sex. HLA class I and class II types, where available, came from metadata supplied by the sample provider rather than from assay-based typing.

Points the paper makes about the study in general: Clinical and demographic metadata were provided uncurated, with the amount varying by source and participant.

In the prospective study, participants were roughly 18 to 90 years old, resided in approximately 25 geographic areas of the United States, and were enrolled through a virtual design. To assign participants to cohorts, the prospective study relied on clinical history that participants themselves reported in a screening survey and a study questionnaire. Recovered participants in ImmuneRACE Cohort 3 were defined as having two consecutive negative NP/OP PCR tests, clearance from a healthcare professional, or resolution of symptoms. In the prospective study, whole blood, serum and a nasopharyngeal or oropharyngeal swab were collected from each participant by mobile phlebotomists. Additional blood draws and questionnaires over a roughly two-month period could optionally be provided by prospective study participants. Blood samples from the prospective study were shipped frozen or at room temperature prior to DNA extraction.

TCRbeta CDR3 regions were amplified from genomic DNA by means of the immunoSEQ Assay, a bias-controlled multiplex PCR. The study's processing was this. Within the assay, amplification of reference gene primers was used to estimate how many nucleated cells each sample contained. To quantify the absolute abundance of each unique TCRbeta CDR3 rearrangement, sequence reads were collapsed and filtered. For each sample, productive Simpson clonality was calculated as the square root of Simpson's diversity index across productive rearrangements. The table comes from immuneACCESS by way of TCRdb, which keeps in-frame sequences with V and J called. Part of the clones is missing from these tables; in studies checked, under half for an unresolved V gene and the rest for unknown reasons. That table gives V, J and clone size, and the DNA gave D and trimming. The sample table holds 310,000 or so clones, of which around 90% were seen once. The leading ten clones occupy around 1.1% of the sample.

This clone was detected only once. Its antigen specificity is not known. No qualities accompany the bases; no much larger clone lies one base away. The CDR3 contains 14 residues, cysteine and phenylalanine counted. Left in the record is the CDR3 DNA by itself, 42 bases read in frame from the first base. Trimming takes 6 bases from V and 6 bases from J, and the germline ends sit 15 bases apart. CDR1 and CDR2 are drawn from the germline V gene (reference sequence): MNHEY, SMNVEV. The origin of this receptor is a woman aged 30 to 39 who had recovered from COVID-19. In this chain, TRBV27 is recombined with TRBJ2-1; the D gene is perhaps TRBD2, from 6 matching bases. The specimen sequenced was PBMCs or T cells enriched from blood (not recorded which). CDR3 reads: CASRSGLRTNEQFF. In nucleotide form, the sequence is TGTGCCAGCAGATCGGGACTCAGAACCAATGAGCAGTTCTTC.